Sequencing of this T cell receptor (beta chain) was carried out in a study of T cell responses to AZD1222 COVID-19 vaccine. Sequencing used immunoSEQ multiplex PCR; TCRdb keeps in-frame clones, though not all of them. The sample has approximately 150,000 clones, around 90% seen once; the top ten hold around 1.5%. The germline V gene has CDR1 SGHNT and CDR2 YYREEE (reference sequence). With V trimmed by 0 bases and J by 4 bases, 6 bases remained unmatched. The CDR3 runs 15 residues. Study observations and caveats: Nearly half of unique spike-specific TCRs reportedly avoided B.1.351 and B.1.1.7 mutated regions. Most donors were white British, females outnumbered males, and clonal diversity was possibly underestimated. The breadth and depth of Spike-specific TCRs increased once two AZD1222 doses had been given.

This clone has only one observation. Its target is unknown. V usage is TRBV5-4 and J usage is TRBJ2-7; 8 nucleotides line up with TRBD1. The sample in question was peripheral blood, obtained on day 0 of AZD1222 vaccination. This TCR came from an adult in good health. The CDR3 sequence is CASSLAGQGAYEQYF. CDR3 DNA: TGTGCCAGCAGCTTGGCCGGGCAGGGGGCGTACGAGCAGTACTTC.